The text below deals with one T cell receptor (beta chain). What this receptor recognizes is not known. Base qualities are not provided; no much larger clone lies one nucleotide away. At one collaborating source in Seattle, patients were enrolled during active infection and were followed longitudinally through the course of disease. Collaborating institutions collected whole blood in K2EDTA tubes following their own protocols. For TCRbeta analysis, collaborator samples were shipped as frozen whole blood, as isolated PBMCs, or as DNA extracted from either sample type. TCRbeta CDR3 regions were amplified from genomic DNA using the immunoSEQ Assay, a bias-controlled multiplex PCR. As for the original processing: Within the assay, amplification of reference gene primers was used to estimate how many nucleated cells each sample contained. Sequence reads were collapsed and filtered to measure the absolute abundance of every unique TCRbeta CDR3 rearrangement. For each sample, productive Simpson clonality was calculated as the square root of Simpson's diversity index over productive rearrangements. This is the immuneACCESS table as TCRdb keeps it, with only in-frame sequences that have V and J called. A part of the clones is gone; compared with another copy, unresolved V genes explain less than half, and the rest is unexplained. The DNA was the basis for D and trimming; V, J and clone size are from that table. The sample yields around 260,000 clones; approximately 83% were counted once. Around 14% of the sample goes to the ten largest clones.

The CDR3 holds 14 amino acids from the cysteine to the phenylalanine. Left in the record is the CDR3 DNA by itself, 42 bases read in frame from the first base. The germline V gene sets CDR1 to SNHLY and CDR2 to FYNNEI. V loses 4 bases, J loses 10 bases, and the germline ends lie 19 bases apart. The source of the sample is a study of blood T cell repertoires in COVID-19 (dated by TCRdb to about 2020). At the level of the whole study: Samples from collaborators originated in the United States, Italy and Spain and spanned both the acute and convalescent phases of COVID-19. The prospective study material was composed of cDNA or gDNA derived from T cells, B-cell-depleted T cells, or PBMCs. Deeply sampled blood TCRbeta repertoires from subjects exposed to, actively infected with, or recovered from COVID-19 were included in the dataset. The repertoires were released in a freely available public database intended as a resource for research on the immune response to SARS-CoV-2. Samples came from the ongoing ImmuneRACE study (first 160 participants) plus 1,254 subjects from 6 global collaborators. Sample metadata almost always included a de-identified subject ID, COVID-19 status, age in years and sex. Where HLA class I and class II types were available, the types were taken from metadata supplied by the sample provider, not from assay-based typing. Study-wide findings and limitations: Clinical and demographic metadata were provided uncurated, with the amount varying by source and participant.

Sequences were obtained from peripheral blood. The source is a person aged 70 to 85 with COVID-19, enrolled during active disease. This chain joins TRBV2 to TRBJ1-2; no confident D gene assignment can be made. The nucleotide sequence reads TGTGCCAGCAGTGCCTCAGCCCTGATTACAGACTACACCTTC. This gives the protein CASSASALITDYTF.